This T cell receptor (beta chain) was obtained from a study of cytomegalovirus exposure and HLA in healthy donors. Findings of the study overall: With later analysis, a missense DCLRE1C variant became linked to TCR beta V- and J-gene trimming. Later, an analysis showed that TCR beta chains associated with HLA were more clonally expanded than others that were equally common.

As for this clone: The antigen is undetermined.

This PCR relied on a set of 60 Vbeta primers and 13 Jbeta primers. Under the authors' procedure: Roughly 10 million shared chains were among some 80 million unique TCR beta chains counted in a later analysis. Some clones are missing from TCRdb's copy, which holds only in-frame ones; the method was immunoSEQ multiplex PCR. The DNA gave D and trimming, while V, J and clone size come from that table. In the table there are about 130,000 clones, 65% to 80% of which are singletons. With 8 bases removed from V and 6 bases from J, the gap between germline ends came to 17 bases. CDR1 and CDR2 from the germline V gene are MNHNS and SASEGT. The CDR3 loop spans 13 amino acids.

The TCR was taken from a young man in good health and CMV-seronegative. Sequences were obtained from PBMCs. The V gene is TRBV6-1, the J gene TRBJ2-7; a weak D match, TRBD1 (7 bases). The CDR3 protein is CASGTSQGGEQYF. The CDR3 nucleotides are TGTGCCAGCGGAACTAGTCAGGGGGGCGAGCAGTACTTC.